These 29 T cell receptor beta chains were all obtained from the same sample, sequenced in a study of neurological immune-mediated disorders. TCRdb independently ran MiXCR on the 5' RACE reads; one entry per CDR3 protein. In the table there are roughly 20,000 distinct CDR3 sequences, 6% to 8.5% of which are singletons. The sample taken for sequencing was CD8+ T cells from blood. These receptors all come from a woman aged 25 to 39 with HTLV-1-associated myelopathy (HAM/TSP).

This clonotype counts as medium-sized. V usage is TRBV20-1 and J usage is TRBJ1-3, with D tentatively TRBD1 (6 bases). The CDR3 totals 15 residues. CDR1 is DFQATT, CDR2 SNEGSKA, per germline (reference sequence). The V end lost 6 bases, the J end lost 3 bases, and 18 bases lay between the germline ends. The chain's CDR3 is CSARAPTGIGNTIYF. The CDR3 bases are TGCAGTGCCCGGGCCCCAACAGGGATTGGAAACACCATATATTTT.

There are many counts of this clonotype. This rearrangement joins TRBV20-1 to TRBJ2-1; 10 bases agree with TRBD2. The V and J ends lost 5 bases and 4 bases, in that order; junction bases with no gene match: 8. CDR3 length equals 15 residues. CDR1 and CDR2 (germline): DFQATT, SNEGSKA (reference sequence). The CDR3, as DNA: TGCAGTGCTTCAGCGGGGGGGCCCGGTTACAATGAGCAGTTCTTC. This gives the protein CSASAGGPGYNEQFF.

The sample holds many counts of this clonotype. CDR3 nucleotides: TGCAGTGCTAGAGATCGAGCGAGCTACGAGCAGTACTTC. It translates to CSARDRASYEQYF. V is TRBV20-1 and J is TRBJ2-7, with D hard to call. Trimming cost V 0 bases and J 3 bases, with 9 bases left between them. Germline CDR1 is DFQATT and CDR2 is SNEGSKA (reference sequence). CDR3 length: 13 residues.

This clonotype was seen ten or more times. The genes are TRBV5-4 and TRBJ1-1, with D possibly TRBD1 on 5 matching bases. Germline assignment: CDR1 SGHNT and CDR2 YYREEE (reference sequence). The CDR3 extends over 13 amino acids. V lost 4 bases to trimming and J lost 5 bases, with 12 bases between them. CDR3 sequence: CASSVTGVTEAFF. The CDR3 DNA is TGTGCCAGCAGCGTAACGGGGGTTACTGAAGCTTTCTTT.

At least ten counts were recorded for this clonotype. The chain is built from TRBV11-2 and TRBJ2-7; D perhaps matches TRBD1 (5 bases). Germline CDR1 reads SGHAT; CDR2 reads FQNNGV. The CDR3 has 12 residues. Trimming took off 5 bases at V and 1 base at J, with 6 bases between the two ends. DNA for the CDR3: TGTGCCAGCAGCCAGGGATCCTACGAGCAGTACTTC. Its protein is CASSQGSYEQYF.

This clonotype was observed at least ten times. The chain combines TRBV7-2 with TRBJ2-3; TRBD2 agrees at 14 bases. CDR3 length: 15 amino acids. The trim removed 8 bases at V and 1 base at J, leaving 2 bases unmatched. Germline V lookup: CDR1 SGHTA, CDR2 FQGNSA. The CDR3 loop reads CASGTSGGRTDTQYF. The CDR3 DNA follows: TGTGCCAGCGGGACTAGCGGGGGCCGCACAGATACGCAGTATTTT.

This chain links TRBV7-9 with TRBJ2-5, with 7 bases fitting TRBD2. Germline lookup yields CDR1 SEHNR and CDR2 FQNEAQ (reference sequence). Unmatched junction bases numbered 23, after V lost 4 bases and J lost 3 bases. This CDR3 is built from 20 residues. CDR3 nucleotides: TGTGCCAGCAGCTCCACAGATCCTCAGACTAGCAGTGTAAGCAAAGAGACCCAGTACTTC. Translated, it gives CASSSTDPQTSSVSKETQYF.

In its sample, this clonotype was seen many times. The gene calls are TRBV20-1 and TRBJ2-7, with D maybe TRBD2 (6 bases). V was clipped by 3 bases and J by 0 bases, with 9 bases between them. CDR1 and CDR2 from the germline V gene are DFQATT and SNEGSKA (reference sequence). This CDR3 contains 13 residues. The CDR3 DNA reads as TGCAGTGCTAGCGGGGGATACTCCTACGAGCAGTACTTC. It yields the protein CSASGGYSYEQYF.

This clonotype was seen repeatedly, ten times or more. The rearrangement links TRBV11-3 to TRBJ2-1, with 8 bases that match TRBD1. The germline gives CDR1 SGHNT, CDR2 YENEEA. J gave up 7 bases and V 5 bases, and 7 bases lay outside the gene matches. The CDR3 runs 14 residues. CDR3 in amino acids: CASSPPGQVNEQFF. In DNA form, the CDR3 reads TGTGCCAGCAGCCCTCCGGGACAGGTGAATGAGCAGTTCTTC.

By sample share, this clonotype is medium-sized. The chain carries TRBV5-5 and TRBJ2-7; TRBD1 agrees at 10 bases. Germline CDR1 is SGHKS and CDR2 is YYEKEE (reference sequence). The ends lost 3 bases at V and 2 bases at J; junction bases unmatched: 2. The CDR3 sequence is 14 residues long. CDR3: CASSSGQGAYEQYF. For the CDR3, the DNA is TGTGCCAGCAGCTCCGGACAGGGGGCCTACGAGCAGTACTTC.

In this sample, this clonotype turned up many times. The V and J genes are TRBV5-1 and TRBJ1-4, with 8 nucleotides matching TRBD1. Germline CDR1 reads SGHRS; CDR2 reads YFSETQ. After removal of 4 bases from V and 7 bases from J, the junction contained 6 bases not matched to a gene. The CDR3 consists of 14 residues. The CDR3 region is CASSEGQGGEKLFF. As DNA, the CDR3 is TGCGCCAGCAGCGAAGGACAGGGAGGTGAAAAACTGTTTTTT.

At least ten counts were recorded for this clonotype. The chain couples TRBV20-1 to TRBJ2-2; no firm D call. The V and J ends lost 6 bases and 2 bases respectively, with 10 bases between them. Germline V gene data show CDR1 as DFQATT and CDR2 as SNEGSKA (reference sequence). The CDR3 length is 13 residues. The CDR3 is CSARTLNTGELFF. In DNA form, the CDR3 reads TGCAGTGCAAGGACGCTTAACACCGGGGAGCTGTTTTTT.

This clonotype was recorded many times. The genes are TRBV21-1 and TRBJ1-2; TRBD1, the table's D call, lacks a check against the DNA. TRBV21-1 counts as a pseudogene. CDR3 size: 13 residues. CDR3 bases: TGTGCCAGCACCCTACGGGGCAACTATGGCTACACCTTC. It encodes CASTLRGNYGYTF.

This clonotype was seen many times. V gene TRBV7-9 combines with J gene TRBJ2-7, with 7 bases that match TRBD1. J was trimmed by 4 bases and V by 2 bases; bases with no gene match: 5. This CDR3 contains 14 residues. Germline CDR1 SEHNR, CDR2 FQNEAQ (reference sequence). CDR3 DNA sequence: TGTGCCAGCAGCTTAAACCCCAGGGGGTACGAGCAGTACTTC. Its protein is CASSLNPRGYEQYF.

In this sample, this clonotype turned up many times. V gene TRBV6-6 combines with J gene TRBJ1-3; 7 bases map to TRBD1. The CDR3 extends over 15 amino acids. J was trimmed by 2 bases and V by 4 bases; bases with no gene match: 5. CDR1 MNHNY and CDR2 SVGAGI come from the germline V gene (reference sequence). The CDR3 nucleotides read TGTGCCAGCAGTTTCCCCCAGGGGGCTGGAAACACCATATATTTT. This gives the protein CASSFPQGAGNTIYF.

This clonotype was found many times. J is TRBJ2-7 and V is TRBV7-6; D gene uncertain. This CDR3 region has 14 residues. Per the germline V gene, CDR1 is SGHVS and CDR2 is FNYEAQ. Trimming removed 5 bases at V and 0 bases at J, with 11 bases between. The CDR3 spells CASSHQGNSYEQYF. The CDR3 DNA follows: TGTGCCAGCAGCCACCAAGGTAACTCCTACGAGCAGTACTTC.

The sample holds many counts of this clonotype. This chain links TRBV7-8 with TRBJ2-2; no clear D. Germline V gives CDR1 SGHVS, CDR2 FQNEAQ. The CDR3 contains 16 residues. V lost 6 bases to trimming and J lost 2 bases, with 16 bases between them. CDR3 DNA sequence: TGTGCCAGCAGTTCCCGGAGTGGGTCTAACACCGGGGAGCTGTTTTTT. This codes for CASSSRSGSNTGELFF. The full variable domain, in which reference TRBV7-8 and TRBJ2-2 provide the parts outside the CDR3, is GAGVSQSPRYKVAKRGQDVALRCDPISGHVSLFWYQQALGQGPEFLTYFQNEAQLDKSGLPSDRFFAERPEGSVSTLKIQRTQQEDSAVYLCASSSRSGSNTGELFFGEGSRLTVL.

This clonotype was picked up a small number of times. Here the CDR3 reads CSARGTSGTDTQYF. CDR3 bases: TGCAGTGCTAGGGGGACTAGCGGAACAGATACGCAGTATTTT. V and J are TRBV20-1 and TRBJ2-3, with TRBD2 matching 11 bases. Germline V gives CDR1 DFQATT, CDR2 SNEGSKA (reference sequence). The CDR3 has 14 residues. Trimming cost V 3 bases and J 3 bases; bases outside gene matches: 2.

This clonotype was observed at least ten times. The J gene is TRBJ2-3, the V gene TRBV19; 7 bases map to TRBD1. CDR1 LNHDA and CDR2 SQIVND come from the germline V gene (reference sequence). V was clipped by 4 bases and J by 5 bases; unmatched bases: 3. CDR3 length: 13 amino acids. The CDR3 sequence is CASSSNRGDTQYF. The CDR3 coding sequence is TGTGCCAGTAGTAGCAACAGGGGAGATACGCAGTATTTT.

The chain joins TRBV2 to TRBJ2-1; TRBD1 matches 11 bases. With V trimmed by 6 bases and J by 9 bases, 13 bases remained unmatched. The CDR3 length is 16 residues. CDR1 SNHLY and CDR2 FYNNEI come from the germline V gene. The DNA for the CDR3 is TGTGCCAGCAGACAGGACAGGGGGCGGGGGTCGAGTGAGCAGTTCTTC. It translates to CASRQDRGRGSSEQFF. Supplemented by reference TRBV2 and TRBJ2-1, the full variable domain reads EPEVTQTPSHQVTQMGQEVILRCVPISNHLYFYWYRQILGQKVEFLVSFYNNEISEKSEIFDDQFSVERPDGSNFTLKIRSTKLEDSAMYFCASRQDRGRGSSEQFFGPGTRLTVL.

This clonotype was detected ten times or more. V and J are TRBV5-6 and TRBJ1-1; D is uncertain. The CDR3 loop spans 17 amino acids. Deletions cut 4 bases from V and 0 bases from J, with 19 bases between. The germline CDR1 and CDR2 sequences are SGHDT and YYEEEE. Here the CDR3 DNA reads TGTGCCAGCAGCCTTCCGGGCAGACCTAACATGAACACTGAAGCTTTCTTT. Its translation: CASSLPGRPNMNTEAFF. The whole variable domain, filled in from reference TRBV5-6 and TRBJ1-1, reads DAGVTQSPTHLIKTRGQQVTLRCSPKSGHDTVSWYQQALGQGPQFIFQYYEEEERQRGNFPDRFSGHQFPNYSSELNVNALLLGDSALYLCASSLPGRPNMNTEAFFGQGTRLTVV.

The table lists this clonotype with many counts. The gene calls are TRBV3-1 and TRBJ2-1; 9 positions match TRBD2. Germline V gives CDR1 LGHDT, CDR2 YNNKEL (reference sequence). The J segment lost 4 bases and the V segment lost 5 bases, leaving 6 bases of the junction unmatched. This CDR3 has 15 residues. The CDR3 spells CASSYIAGAYNEQFF. The CDR3, as DNA: TGTGCCAGCAGCTATATAGCGGGGGCTTACAATGAGCAGTTCTTC.

Many counts were recorded for this clonotype. The chain couples TRBV6-5 to TRBJ2-7; D gene uncertain. From germline, CDR1 is MNHEY and CDR2 SVGAGI. This CDR3 is built from 14 residues. The ends were cut back, 0 bases at V and 5 bases at J, with 11 bases in the middle. CDR3 amino acids: CASSYSGVGNEQYF. The CDR3 DNA reads as TGTGCCAGCAGTTACTCAGGTGTTGGTAACGAGCAGTACTTC.

This clonotype occurred many times. The chain links TRBV7-9 to TRBJ1-2; 7 nucleotides line up with TRBD1. V shed 4 bases and J 6 bases; nucleotides not matched to a gene: 2. The V gene's germline CDR1 is SEHNR and CDR2 FQNEAQ (reference sequence). The CDR3 totals 12 residues. This chain's CDR3 is CASSSDRDGYTF. CDR3 sequence (DNA): TGTGCCAGCAGCTCCGACAGGGATGGCTACACCTTC.

About this clonotype itself: A clone one base away is much larger, so this may be a read error. V usage is TRBV6-4 and J usage is TRBJ2-3, with TRBD2 matching 9 bases. This CDR3 is 16 amino acids long. Germline trimming cut 2 bases from V and 6 bases from J; bases unmatched to any gene: 9. The germline V gene has CDR1 MRHNA and CDR2 SNTAGT. The CDR3 DNA reads as TGTGCCAGCAGTGACGATCCAGCGGGGGGTTACGATACGCAGTATTTT. Protein sequence: CASSDDPAGGYDTQYF.

This clonotype was seen ten or more times. This chain connects TRBV10-2 to TRBJ2-7; D may match TRBD1 or TRBD2 (5 bases each). This CDR3 is 15 amino acids long. Trimming took 3 bases from V and 5 from J, leaving 17 bases between them. Germline CDR1 and CDR2: WSHSY and SAAADI. CDR3 DNA sequence: TGCGCCAGCAGTGAATCGGCAGGGCGAGGGCACGAGCAGTACTTC. Translated, it gives CASSESAGRGHEQYF.

This clonotype appeared many times. The rearrangement joins TRBV5-1 to TRBJ1-2, with 8 bases fitting TRBD1. With V trimmed by 5 bases and J by 10 bases, 7 bases remained unmatched. The CDR3 has 12 amino acids. Germline V gene sequence: CDR1 SGHRS, CDR2 YFSETQ. CDR3 loop: CASRPGTGFYTF. The DNA of the CDR3 is TGCGCCAGCAGACCCGGGACAGGATTCTACACCTTC.

The sample holds many counts of this clonotype. J is TRBJ2-2 and V is TRBV20-1, with 8 bases identical to TRBD2. The length of the CDR3 is 15 residues. Germline V gene sequence: CDR1 DFQATT, CDR2 SNEGSKA (reference sequence). Trimming cost V 3 bases and J 3 bases; bases outside gene matches: 6. The CDR3 DNA is TGCAGTGCTAGTGCGGGAGGATTTGACACCGGGGAGCTGTTTTTT. Its translation is CSASAGGFDTGELFF.

This clonotype has ten or more counts. The rearrangement joins TRBV20-1 to TRBJ2-1; TRBD2 is a possible D gene (5 bases). This CDR3 is built from 11 residues. Deletions cut 6 bases from V and 13 bases from J, with 16 bases between. Germline-derived CDR1 and CDR2 are DFQATT and SNEGSKA (reference sequence). CDR3 protein: CSAPLGSKQFF. Here the CDR3 DNA reads TGCAGTGCGCCACTAGGGTCAAAACAGTTCTTC.